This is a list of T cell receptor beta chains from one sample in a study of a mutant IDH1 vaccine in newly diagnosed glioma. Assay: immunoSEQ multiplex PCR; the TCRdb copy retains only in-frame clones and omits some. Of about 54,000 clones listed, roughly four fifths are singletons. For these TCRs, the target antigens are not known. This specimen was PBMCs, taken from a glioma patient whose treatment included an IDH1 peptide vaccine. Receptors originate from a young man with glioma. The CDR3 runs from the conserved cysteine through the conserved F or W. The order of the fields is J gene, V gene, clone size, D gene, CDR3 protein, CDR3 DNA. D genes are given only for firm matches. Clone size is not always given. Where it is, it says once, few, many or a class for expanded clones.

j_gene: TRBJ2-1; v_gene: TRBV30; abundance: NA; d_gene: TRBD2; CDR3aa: CAWGTSGVGEQFF; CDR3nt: TGTGCCTGGGGGACTAGCGGGGTCGGTGAGCAGTTCTTC
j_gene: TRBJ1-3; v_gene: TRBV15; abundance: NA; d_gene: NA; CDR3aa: CATRVGYSGNTIYF; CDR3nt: TGTGCCACCAGAGTCGGATACTCTGGAAACACCATATATTTT
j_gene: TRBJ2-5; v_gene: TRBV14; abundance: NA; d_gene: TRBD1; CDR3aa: CASSQVQGAETQYF; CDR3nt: TGTGCCAGCAGCCAAGTCCAGGGGGCAGAGACCCAGTACTTC
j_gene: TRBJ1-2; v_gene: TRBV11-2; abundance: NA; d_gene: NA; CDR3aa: CASRTLTGRTYGYTF; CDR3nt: TGTGCCAGCAGAACTCTCACAGGGCGGACCTATGGCTACACCTTC
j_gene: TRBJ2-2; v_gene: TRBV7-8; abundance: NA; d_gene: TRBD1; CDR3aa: CASSRPGAGQGTGELFF; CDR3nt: TGTGCCAGCAGCCGACCTGGGGCGGGACAGGGCACCGGGGAGCTGTTTTTT
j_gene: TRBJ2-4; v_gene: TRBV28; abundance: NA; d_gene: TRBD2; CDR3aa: CASSSGGALTAKNIQYF; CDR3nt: TGTGCCAGCAGTTCGGGAGGGGCTCTGACAGCCAAAAACATTCAGTACTTC
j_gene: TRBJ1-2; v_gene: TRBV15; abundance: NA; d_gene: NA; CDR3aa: CATSRATVGPLPNYGYTF; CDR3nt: TGTGCCACCAGCAGAGCCACCGTTGGGCCTCTCCCGAACTATGGCTACACCTTC
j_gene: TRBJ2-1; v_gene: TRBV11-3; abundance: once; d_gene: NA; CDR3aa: CASSSGQLGRTYNEQFF; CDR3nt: TGTGCCAGCAGCTCAGGGCAGCTGGGACGGACTTACAATGAGCAGTTCTTC
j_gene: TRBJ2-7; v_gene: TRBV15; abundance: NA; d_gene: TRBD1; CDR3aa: CATSLLGQGAYEQYF; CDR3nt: TGTGCCACCAGCTTACTGGGACAGGGTGCCTACGAGCAGTACTTC
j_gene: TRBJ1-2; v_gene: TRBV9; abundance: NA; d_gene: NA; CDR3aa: CASRDLGQIRYGYTF; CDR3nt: TGTGCCAGCAGAGACCTTGGACAGATACGGTATGGCTACACCTTC
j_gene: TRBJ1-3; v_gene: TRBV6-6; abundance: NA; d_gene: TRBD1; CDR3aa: CASSYPGQYSGNTIYF; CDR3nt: TGTGCCAGCAGTTACCCGGGACAGTACTCTGGAAACACCATATATTTT
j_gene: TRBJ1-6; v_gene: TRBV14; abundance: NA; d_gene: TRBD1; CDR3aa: CASSTRTGGDLISSYNSPLHF; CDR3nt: TGTGCCAGCAGCACCCGGACAGGGGGCGACTTAATTAGCTCCTATAATTCACCCCTCCACTTT
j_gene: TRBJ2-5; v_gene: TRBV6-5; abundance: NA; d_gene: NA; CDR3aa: CASSYSTGGWETQYF; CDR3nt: TGTGCCAGCAGTTACTCGACTGGAGGGTGGGAGACCCAGTACTTC
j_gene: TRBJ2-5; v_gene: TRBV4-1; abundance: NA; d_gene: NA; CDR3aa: CASSPRNQETQYF; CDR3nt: TGCGCCAGCAGCCCTCGGAACCAAGAGACCCAGTACTTC
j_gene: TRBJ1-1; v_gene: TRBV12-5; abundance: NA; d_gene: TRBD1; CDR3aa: CASGLVLGLTGRQGGSTEAFF; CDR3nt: TGTGCTAGTGGTTTGGTACTAGGTCTTACGGGCCGACAGGGGGGCAGCACTGAAGCTTTCTTT
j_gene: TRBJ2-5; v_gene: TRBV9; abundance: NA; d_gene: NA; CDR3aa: CASSTTLGRETQYF; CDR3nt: TGTGCCAGCAGCACCACTCTTGGCCGAGAGACCCAGTACTTC
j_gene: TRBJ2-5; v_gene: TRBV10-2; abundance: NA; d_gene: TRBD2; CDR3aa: CASNGLAGQETQYF; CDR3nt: TGCGCCAGCAATGGACTAGCGGGGCAAGAGACCCAGTACTTC
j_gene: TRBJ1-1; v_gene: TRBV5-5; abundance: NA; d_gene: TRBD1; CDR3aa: CASSQAPTGRNTEAFF; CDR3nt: TGTGCCAGCAGCCAAGCACCGACAGGGAGGAACACTGAAGCTTTCTTT
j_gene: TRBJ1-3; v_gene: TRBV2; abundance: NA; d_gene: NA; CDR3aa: CASSELGAIPGNTIYF; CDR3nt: TGTGCCAGCAGTGAATTGGGGGCCATCCCTGGAAACACCATATATTTT
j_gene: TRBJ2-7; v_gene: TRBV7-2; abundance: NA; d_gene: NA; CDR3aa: CASSTLPKGYEQYF; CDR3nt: TGTGCCAGCAGCACTCTCCCCAAGGGCTACGAGCAGTACTTC
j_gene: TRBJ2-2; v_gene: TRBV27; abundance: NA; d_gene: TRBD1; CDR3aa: CASRYLDRDTGELFF; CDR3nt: TGTGCCAGCAGATACTTGGACAGGGACACCGGGGAGCTGTTTTTT
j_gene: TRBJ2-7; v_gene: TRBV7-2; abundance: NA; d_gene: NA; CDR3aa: CASSLTTYEQYF; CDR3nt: TGTGCCAGCAGCTTGACCACCTACGAGCAGTACTTC
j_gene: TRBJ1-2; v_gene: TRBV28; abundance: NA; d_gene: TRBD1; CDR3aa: CASRETGGYGYTF; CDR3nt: TGTGCCAGCAGAGAGACAGGGGGCTATGGCTACACCTTC
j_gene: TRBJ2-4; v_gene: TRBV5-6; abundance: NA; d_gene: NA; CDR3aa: CASSLSGAKNIQYF; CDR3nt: TGTGCCAGCAGCTTGAGCGGGGCCAAAAACATTCAGTACTTC
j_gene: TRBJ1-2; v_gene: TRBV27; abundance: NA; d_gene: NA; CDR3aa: CASTARGFAWGYTF; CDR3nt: TGTGCCAGCACGGCAAGGGGCTTTGCTTGGGGCTACACCTTC
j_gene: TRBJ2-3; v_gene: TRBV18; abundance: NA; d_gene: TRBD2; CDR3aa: CASSPGTSGGLDTQYF; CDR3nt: TGTGCCAGCTCACCAGGAACTAGCGGGGGTTTAGATACGCAGTATTTT
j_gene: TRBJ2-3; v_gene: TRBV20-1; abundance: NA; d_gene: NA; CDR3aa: CSASQLPAQYF; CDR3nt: TGCAGTGCATCTCAACTTCCCGCGCAGTATTTT
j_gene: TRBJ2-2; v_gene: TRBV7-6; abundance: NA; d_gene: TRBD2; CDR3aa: CASSSTGGSSNTGELFF; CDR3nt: TGTGCCAGCAGCTCGACGGGGGGTTCCTCAAACACCGGGGAGCTGTTTTTT
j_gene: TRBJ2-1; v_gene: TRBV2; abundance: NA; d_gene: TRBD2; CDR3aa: CASSEDRLAGNYNEQFF; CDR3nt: TGTGCCAGCAGTGAAGATCGACTAGCGGGGAACTACAATGAGCAGTTCTTC
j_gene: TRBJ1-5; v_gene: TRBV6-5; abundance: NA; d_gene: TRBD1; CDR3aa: CASSRDRESNQPQHF; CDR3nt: TGTGCCAGCAGCCGCGACAGGGAGAGCAATCAGCCCCAGCATTTT
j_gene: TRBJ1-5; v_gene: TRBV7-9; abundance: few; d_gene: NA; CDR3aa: CASSLQGGNQPQHF; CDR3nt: TGTGCCAGCAGCTTACAGGGAGGCAATCAGCCCCAGCATTTT
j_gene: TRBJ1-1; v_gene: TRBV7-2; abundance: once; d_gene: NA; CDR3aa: CASSFPTVMNTEAFF; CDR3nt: TGTGCCAGCAGCTTTCCAACGGTCATGAACACTGAAGCTTTCTTT
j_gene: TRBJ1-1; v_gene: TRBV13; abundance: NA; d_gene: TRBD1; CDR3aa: CASSSGGLTEAFF; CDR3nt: TGTGCCAGCAGCTCAGGGGGGCTGACTGAAGCTTTCTTT
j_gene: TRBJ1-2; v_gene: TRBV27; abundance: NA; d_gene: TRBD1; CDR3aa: CASADRVDYGYTF; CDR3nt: TGTGCCAGCGCGGACAGGGTTGACTATGGCTACACCTTC
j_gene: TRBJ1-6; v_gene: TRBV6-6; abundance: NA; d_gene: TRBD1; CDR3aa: CASSTGAGYNSPLHF; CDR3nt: TGTGCCAGCAGCACAGGGGCAGGCTATAATTCACCCCTCCACTTT
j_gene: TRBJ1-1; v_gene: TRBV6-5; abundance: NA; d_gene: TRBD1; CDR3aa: CASSSVGTGGTEAFF; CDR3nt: TGTGCCAGCAGTTCAGTCGGGACAGGGGGCACTGAAGCTTTCTTT
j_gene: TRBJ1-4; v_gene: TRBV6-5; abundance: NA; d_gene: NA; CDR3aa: CASSYGSGTDQFF; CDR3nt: TGTGCCAGCAGTTACGGATCCGGGACGGACCAGTTTTTT
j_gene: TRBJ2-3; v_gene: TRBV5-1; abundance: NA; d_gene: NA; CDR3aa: CASRRITDTQYF; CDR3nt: TGCGCCAGCAGAAGGATTACAGATACGCAGTATTTT
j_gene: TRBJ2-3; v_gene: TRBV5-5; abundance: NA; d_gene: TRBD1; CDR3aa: CASSLRTGFADTQYF; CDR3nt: TGTGCCAGCAGCTTAAGGACAGGGTTTGCTGATACGCAGTATTTT
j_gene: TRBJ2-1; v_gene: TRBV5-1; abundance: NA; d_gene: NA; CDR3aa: CASMAGPLEAYNEQFF; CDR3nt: TGCGCCAGCATGGCGGGACCCCTAGAAGCCTACAATGAGCAGTTCTTC
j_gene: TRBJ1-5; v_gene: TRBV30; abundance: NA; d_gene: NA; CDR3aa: CAWSPQGNQPQHF; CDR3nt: TGTGCCTGGAGTCCGCAGGGAAATCAGCCCCAGCATTTT
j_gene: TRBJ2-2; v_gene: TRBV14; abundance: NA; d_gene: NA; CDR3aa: CASSQDYGGTGELFF; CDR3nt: TGTGCCAGCAGCCAAGACTATGGGGGTACCGGGGAGCTGTTTTTT
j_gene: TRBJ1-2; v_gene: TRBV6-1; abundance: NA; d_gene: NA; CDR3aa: CASRVDSIYGYTF; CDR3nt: TGTGCCAGCAGGGTCGACAGCATCTATGGCTACACCTTC
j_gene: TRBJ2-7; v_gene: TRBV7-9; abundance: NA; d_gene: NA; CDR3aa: CASSESRFPRYEQYF; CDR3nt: TGTGCCAGCAGCGAGTCAAGATTTCCCCGCTACGAGCAGTACTTC
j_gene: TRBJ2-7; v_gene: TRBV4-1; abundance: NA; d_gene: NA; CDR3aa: CASSQEVGYEQYF; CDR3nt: TGCGCCAGCAGCCAAGAGGTAGGCTACGAGCAGTACTTC
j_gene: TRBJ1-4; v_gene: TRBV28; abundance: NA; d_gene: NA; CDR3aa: CASSLFSEKLFF; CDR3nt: TGTGCCAGCAGTTTATTTAGTGAAAAACTGTTTTTT
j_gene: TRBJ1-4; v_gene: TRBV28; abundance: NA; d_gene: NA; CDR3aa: CASSSGGPPNEKLFF; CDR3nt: TGTGCCAGCAGTTCGGGGGGCCCTCCTAATGAAAAACTGTTTTTT
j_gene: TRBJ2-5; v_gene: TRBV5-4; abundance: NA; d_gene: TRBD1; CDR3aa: CASSLRGQHQETQYF; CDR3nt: TGTGCCAGCAGCTTGCGGGGACAGCACCAAGAGACCCAGTACTTC
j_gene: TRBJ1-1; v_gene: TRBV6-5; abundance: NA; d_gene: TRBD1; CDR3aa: CASSYSGRGLAEAFF; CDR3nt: TGTGCCAGCAGTTACTCAGGCAGGGGGCTTGCTGAAGCTTTCTTT
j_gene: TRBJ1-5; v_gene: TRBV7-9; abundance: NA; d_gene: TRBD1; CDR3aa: CASSPGTGVSQPQHF; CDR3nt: TGTGCCAGCAGCCCCGGGACAGGAGTATCTCAGCCCCAGCATTTT
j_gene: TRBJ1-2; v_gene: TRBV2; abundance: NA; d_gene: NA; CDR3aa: CASSSSPNYGYTF; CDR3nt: TGTGCCAGCAGTTCCAGTCCTAACTATGGCTACACCTTC